The following is a T cell receptor (beta chain) sequence with its context. The sample originates from a study of blood T cell repertoires in COVID-19. Across the study: The United States, Italy and Spain provided the acute and convalescent COVID-19 samples. PBMCs, B-cell-depleted T cells, or T cells were the source of the cDNA or gDNA that made up the material.

V was clipped by 9 bases and J by 7 bases, with 15 bases between them. The CDR3 totals 12 residues. The data were produced by immunoSEQ multiplex PCR, yet TCRdb's version contains in-frame clones alone and is incomplete. The sample records fewer than 150,000 clones, 84% being singletons. The material sequenced was peripheral blood. This receptor was obtained from a woman between 40 and 50 years old with acute or convalescent COVID-19. This chain uses TRBV12-3 or TRBV12-4 with TRBJ1-1, with D possibly being TRBD1 (6 bases). CDR3 region: CASFTRGGEAFF. The DNA of the CDR3 is TGTGCCAGTTTCACTAGGGGGGGTGAAGCTTTCTTT.